Listed below are T cell receptor beta chains from one sample, sequenced in a study of a mutant IDH1 vaccine in newly diagnosed glioma. Only in-frame clones appear in the TCRdb table, and some are missing; sequencing was by immunoSEQ multiplex PCR. Among about 32,000 clones, more than 75% were seen once, and the ten largest hold roughly 12%. Their target antigens are unknown. The sample consisted of PBMCs, taken from a glioma patient whose treatment included an IDH1 peptide vaccine. Every receptor here comes from a woman aged 40 to 49 with glioma. Both conserved end residues are part of each CDR3. The D gene is left open where the match is weak. The size field is filled for only some rows; it gives once, few, many or a size class.

V	size	J	D	DNA	CDR3
TRBV10-2	NA	TRBJ2-5	NA	TGCGCCAGCAGTGCTAGGGGAGGGGGAGAGACCCAGTACTTC	CASSARGGGETQYF
TRBV2	NA	TRBJ1-1	NA	TGTGCCAGCAACACGAACACTGAAGCTTTCTTT	CASNTNTEAFF
TRBV6-5	NA	TRBJ1-2	TRBD1	TGTGCCAGCAGACTTGGACAGGGACCTAGTGGCTACACCTTC	CASRLGQGPSGYTF
TRBV6-1	NA	TRBJ1-6	NA	TGTGCCAGCAGTGCCTCCAGAGGGGGGAATTCACCCCTCCACTTT	CASSASRGGNSPLHF
TRBV2	few	TRBJ1-2	NA	TGTGCCAGCAGTACGGAGGGTGGATATGGCTACACCTTC	CASSTEGGYGYTF
TRBV29-1	NA	TRBJ1-2	NA	TGCAGCGTTGAAGATTCCCGCGTCAGGGGTGGCTACACCTTC	CSVEDSRVRGGYTF
TRBV5-1	few	TRBJ1-5	NA	TGCGCCAGCAGCACGGACGGATCAAGCAATCAGCCCCAGCATTTT	CASSTDGSSNQPQHF
TRBV18	NA	TRBJ1-1	TRBD1	TGTGCCAGCTCAGTGACAGGGTCGAACACTGAAGCTTTCTTT	CASSVTGSNTEAFF
TRBV4-1	NA	TRBJ2-7	NA	TGCGCCAGCAGCCAAGAGAGAAAGGGGGTGGCCTACGAGCAGTACTTC	CASSQERKGVAYEQYF
TRBV9	NA	TRBJ1-6	NA	TGTGCCAGCAGCGTCGGGGACACCCCACCCCTCCACTTT	CASSVGDTPPLHF
TRBV18	NA	TRBJ2-6	NA	TGTGCCAGCTCACCTTACTCTGGGGCCAACGTCCTGACTTTC	CASSPYSGANVLTF
TRBV10-3	NA	TRBJ2-5	NA	TGTGCCATCATGGGGCACAACCAAGAGACCCAGTACTTC	CAIMGHNQETQYF
TRBV5-6	NA	TRBJ2-7	TRBD1	TGTGCCAGCAGCTGGGGACAGGTTTTCTACGAGCAGTACTTC	CASSWGQVFYEQYF
TRBV10-2	NA	TRBJ2-1	NA	TGCGCCAGCAGTGAGTACGGGAGTTGGCCGGACAATGAGCAGTTCTTC	CASSEYGSWPDNEQFF
TRBV20-1	NA	TRBJ2-5	NA	TGCAGTGCTAGCAGGGCTGAGACCCAGTACTTC	CSASRAETQYF